The rows below give T cell receptor beta chains drawn from one sample of a study of siplizumab effects on memory and regulatory T cells. Measured with immunoSEQ multiplex PCR; TCRdb has only the in-frame clones, and not every one. This table holds roughly 100,000 clones, 92% found once. The sequenced sample was CD4+ T cells sorted from blood. The receptors originated from a human donor in good health. The CDR3 runs from the conserved cysteine through the conserved F or W. The order of the fields is D gene, V gene, clone size, J gene, CDR3 protein, CDR3 DNA. The D gene is left open where the match is weak. Some rows have no size entry. The others give once, few or many, or a class for an expanded clone.

NA	TRBV6-1	NA	TRBJ1-1	CASPSWTEAFF	TGTGCCAGCCCCAGCTGGACTGAAGCTTTCTTT
NA	TRBV28	NA	TRBJ2-5	CASSPKPGPLRTQYF	TGTGCCAGCAGCCCCAAACCCGGACCGCTAAGGACCCAGTACTTC
TRBD2	TRBV7-6	NA	TRBJ2-3	CASSLGSGASTDTQYF	TGTGCCAGCAGCTTAGGTAGCGGGGCTAGCACAGATACGCAGTATTTT
TRBD1	TRBV6-1	NA	TRBJ2-3	CASSGAYRGTDTQYF	TGTGCCAGCAGTGGGGCATACAGGGGAACAGATACGCAGTATTTT
TRBD2	TRBV19	NA	TRBJ2-3	CASRRMGLAGGTDTQYF	TGTGCCAGTAGGCGGATGGGACTAGCGGGAGGCACAGATACGCAGTATTTT
NA	TRBV5-1	NA	TRBJ2-2	CASSLGLVNTGELFF	TGCGCCAGCAGCTTGGGACTAGTAAACACCGGGGAGCTGTTTTTT
TRBD1	TRBV6-1	NA	TRBJ1-6	CASSEPGTGTSPLHF	TGTGCCAGCAGTGAACCCGGGACAGGGACCTCACCCCTCCACTTT
NA	TRBV7-2	few	TRBJ1-1	CASSNFFGQGAEAFF	NA
NA	TRBV2	NA	TRBJ2-7	CASSPSQRHEQYF	TGTGCCAGCAGTCCTAGCCAGAGACACGAGCAGTACTTC
NA	TRBV7-6	NA	TRBJ1-6	CASSLANSPLHF	TGTGCCAGCAGCTTAGCCAATTCACCCCTCCACTTT
NA	TRBV19	NA	TRBJ2-3	CASSTTAATDTQYF	TGTGCCAGTAGTACGACAGCGGCCACAGATACGCAGTATTTT
TRBD1	TRBV19	NA	TRBJ1-5	CATRWGQGDQPQHF	TGTGCCACCAGATGGGGACAGGGCGACCAGCCCCAGCATTTT
NA	TRBV20-1	NA	TRBJ1-1	CSASRPTEAFF	TGCAGTGCTAGCAGGCCCACTGAAGCTTTCTTT